The entry that follows covers one T cell receptor beta chain sequence. The data are from a study of blood T cell repertoires in COVID-19. In the study overall: From the United States, Italy and Spain came samples of acute and convalescent COVID-19. PBMCs, B-cell-depleted T cells, or T cells provided the cDNA or gDNA that made up the material.

In the study's own analysis: Quantification of nucleated cells was approximated via reference gene primer amplification. Generated by immunoSEQ multiplex PCR, the TCRdb table keeps only in-frame clones and is missing some. The DNA was the basis for D and trimming; V, J and clone size are from that table. The sample holds 57,000 or so clones, 70% to 85% seen once. The CDR3 covers 15 residues. The V segment lost 2 bases and the J segment 2 bases; nucleotides outside the gene matches: 4. Germline CDR1 and CDR2: SGHRS and YFSETQ. The gene calls are TRBV5-1 and TRBJ1-5, with 7 bases identical to TRBD1. The sequenced sample was peripheral blood. The receptor comes from a man aged 65 to 85 with active COVID-19. The CDR3 bases are TGCGCCAGCAGCTTAACAGGGGATGGCAATCAGCCCCAGCATTTT. Protein sequence: CASSLTGDGNQPQHF.